Below are 22 T cell receptor beta chains sequenced from a single sample in a study of shared clonotypes between healthy human individuals. Only in-frame clones appear in the TCRdb table, and some are missing; sequencing was by immunoSEQ multiplex PCR. The sample yields roughly 1,500,000 clones, less than 99% seen once. The sample consisted of naive CD4+ T cells sorted from blood. As to subset: CD45RA+ positively selected. The receptors originated from a man aged 25 to 40 in good health.

This rearrangement joins TRBV27 to TRBJ2-2; D is undetermined. Germline CDR1 MNHEY, CDR2 SMNVEV (reference sequence). CDR3 length equals 17 residues. The ends were cut back, 5 bases at V and 0 bases at J, with 16 bases in the middle. CDR3 loop: CASSVGFRDANTGELFF. CDR3 DNA sequence: TGTGCCAGCAGTGTTGGGTTCCGTGACGCGAACACCGGGGAGCTGTTTTTT.

As regards this clone: Different DNA sequences within this sample yield the same CDR3. V is TRBV11-2 and J is TRBJ2-1, with 8 bases identical to TRBD2. This CDR3 region has 14 residues. V shed 1 base and J 4 bases; nucleotides not matched to a gene: 0. CDR1 SGHAT and CDR2 FQNNGV come from the germline V gene. The CDR3 DNA reads as TGTGCCAGCAGCTTAGCGGGAGGGTACAATGAGCAGTTCTTC. Encoded protein: CASSLAGGYNEQFF.

The genes are TRBV25-1 and TRBJ2-3, with unresolved D. V lost 2 bases to trimming and J lost 4 bases, with 7 bases between them. This CDR3 spans 13 amino acids. Germline CDR1 reads MGHDK; CDR2 reads SYGVNS. The CDR3 is CASSEALPDTQYF. The CDR3 nucleotides are TGTGCCAGCAGTGAAGCTCTCCCAGATACGCAGTATTTT.

The gene calls are TRBV11-2 and TRBJ1-5; no definite D call. V was shortened by 1 base and J by 6 bases, with 7 bases between the two germline ends. The CDR3 spans 13 residues. The germline V gene has CDR1 SGHAT and CDR2 FQNNGV. As DNA, the CDR3 is TGTGCCAGCAGCTTAGGTATGGGTCAGCCCCAGCATTTT. It yields the protein CASSLGMGQPQHF.

The V and J genes are TRBV7-2 and TRBJ2-7; D is perhaps TRBD2 (7 bases). This CDR3 has 15 amino acids. The V gene's germline CDR1 is SGHTA and CDR2 FQGNSA. Trimming shortened V by 1 base and J by 6 bases, and 16 bases separated the two germline ends. Written as DNA, the CDR3 is TGTGCCAGCAGCTTAGAGTCGCGGGGGCGGGTCGAGCAGTACTTC. Translating gives CASSLESRGRVEQYF.

V is TRBV28 and J is TRBJ1-2, with TRBD1 as a possible D gene (6 bases). This CDR3 has 12 residues. Germline CDR1 and CDR2: MDHEN and SYDVKM. With 8 bases removed from V and 4 bases from J, the gap between germline ends came to 11 bases. The CDR3 reads CASFRGAYGYTF. The CDR3 region has the DNA TGTGCCAGCTTCAGGGGAGCCTATGGCTACACCTTC.

The chain employs TRBV6-1 and TRBJ2-2, with 9 bases lining up with TRBD1. Looked up from germline, CDR1 is MNHNS and CDR2 is SASEGT. This CDR3 is 15 amino acids long. V gave up 6 bases and J gave up 0 bases; unmatched junction bases: 2. The CDR3: CASRDRGTNTGELFF. DNA for the CDR3: TGTGCCAGCAGAGACAGGGGGACGAACACCGGGGAGCTGTTTTTT.

This sequence joins TRBV7-2 and TRBJ1-4; a weak D match, TRBD1 (6 bases). Trimming took 5 bases from V and 4 from J, leaving 14 bases between them. From germline, CDR1 is SGHTA and CDR2 FQGNSA. CDR3 length: 15 amino acids. For the CDR3, the DNA is TGTGCCAGCAGCCTCGACCGAGGGGGTAATGAAAAACTGTTTTTT. Translated, it gives CASSLDRGGNEKLFF.

This chain connects TRBV19 to TRBJ2-7; 12 bases are shared with TRBD2. CDR3 length: 16 amino acids. The germline V gene encodes CDR1 LNHDA and CDR2 SQIVND (reference sequence). V trimming: 3 bases; J trimming: 2 bases; junction bases outside the gene matches: 5. The CDR3 sequence is CASSMTSGSVPYEQYF. The CDR3 DNA is TGTGCCAGTAGTATGACTAGCGGGAGTGTCCCCTACGAGCAGTACTTC.

With regard to this clone: The same CDR3 can be traced to other DNA sequences in this sample. The V and J genes are TRBV11-2 and TRBJ2-7; D is uncertain. This CDR3 has 13 residues. Germline-derived CDR1 and CDR2 are SGHAT and FQNNGV. V dropped 1 base and J dropped 3 bases, with 7 bases sitting between them. This CDR3 is CASSLAPGYEQYF. CDR3 DNA: TGTGCCAGCAGCTTAGCCCCCGGCTACGAGCAGTACTTC.

The chain combines TRBV5-3 with TRBJ2-3; 7 bases match TRBD2. TRBV5-3 falls under the ORF class, with uncertain function. This CDR3 has 15 residues. V dropped 0 bases and J dropped 12; count of bases not matched to a gene: 13. DNA of the CDR3: TGTGCCAGAAGCTTGGTGTGGGAGGGCCTAAACGTACAGTATTTT. This encodes CARSLVWEGLNVQYF.

The CDR3 DNA follows: TGTGCCAGCAGCCTGGACACACTTAATAATGAAAAACTGTTTTTT. Translated, it gives CASSLDTLNNEKLFF. V and J are TRBV7-9 and TRBJ1-4, with D possibly TRBD1 on 5 matching bases. Germline V gene lookup returns CDR1 SEHNR and CDR2 FQNEAQ (reference sequence). Trimming stripped 5 bases from V and 4 bases from J, with 14 bases between. This CDR3 spans 15 amino acids.

The chain carries TRBV25-1 and TRBJ2-7, with D tentatively TRBD1 (5 bases). The V gene's germline CDR1 is MGHDK and CDR2 SYGVNS. CDR3 length equals 15 residues. V dropped 2 bases and J dropped 6 bases, with 17 bases sitting between them. The CDR3 region has the DNA TGTGCCAGCAGTGAAACACAGGAACCAAGGTCCGAGCAGTACTTC. Translation gives CASSETQEPRSEQYF.

The chain combines TRBV5-1 with TRBJ2-3, with TRBD2 matching 8 bases. V shed 0 bases, J shed 6 bases, and the junction held 9 bases outside the gene matches. Germline V gene lookup returns CDR1 SGHRS and CDR2 YFSETQ. CDR3 length: 16 residues. CDR3 residues: CASSLGAGEGEDTQYF. The CDR3 nucleotides are TGCGCCAGCAGCTTGGGAGCGGGAGAGGGAGAGGATACGCAGTATTTT.

The rearrangement links TRBV10-3 to TRBJ1-2; D might be TRBD1 (5 bases). With 8 bases removed from V and 2 bases from J, the gap between germline ends came to 9 bases. This CDR3 is built from 12 residues. Germline loops: CDR1 ENHRY, CDR2 SYGVKD. CDR3 nucleotides: TGTGCCATCCGCGAGGGGAACTATGGCTACACCTTC. As protein: CAIREGNYGYTF.

As DNA, the CDR3 is TGTGCCAGCAGGTCTCTGAGCTACACCTTC. It encodes CASRSLSYTF. The V and J genes are TRBV28 and TRBJ1-2; D remains ambiguous. Trimming stripped 6 bases from V and 9 bases from J, with 8 bases between. This CDR3 has 10 amino acids. CDR1 MDHEN and CDR2 SYDVKM come from the germline V gene.

On this clone itself: The identical CDR3 is also encoded by other nucleotide sequences in the sample. The chain combines TRBV18 with TRBJ2-1; 14 bases align to TRBD2. J gave up 6 bases and V 5 bases, and 3 bases lay outside the gene matches. CDR1 and CDR2 (germline): KGHSH, LQKENI. The CDR3 extends over 15 amino acids. This CDR3 is CASSTGLAGGNEQFF. CDR3 DNA: TGTGCCAGCTCAACCGGACTAGCGGGAGGCAATGAGCAGTTCTTC.

This sequence joins TRBV28 and TRBJ2-5; tentatively, D is TRBD2 (5 bases). This CDR3 comprises 15 residues. Germline values: CDR1 MDHEN, CDR2 SYDVKM. V lost 6 bases, J lost 0 bases, and 14 bases lay in between. The CDR3: CASSPAGVYQETQYF. The CDR3 nucleotides are TGTGCCAGCAGCCCAGCCGGGGTGTACCAAGAGACCCAGTACTTC. Together with reference TRBV28 and TRBJ2-5, the CDR3 gives the full variable domain: DVKVTQSSRYLVKRTGEKVFLECVQDMDHENMFWYRQDPGLGLRLIYFSYDVKMKEKGDIPEGYSVSREKKERFSLILESASTNQTSMYLCASSPAGVYQETQYFGPGTRLLVL.

This chain uses TRBV6-6 with TRBJ2-2; D gene ambiguous. CDR1 is MNHNY and CDR2 is SVGAGI in the germline V gene (reference sequence). This CDR3 is 13 amino acids long. V lost 7 bases and J lost 4, with 10 bases in between. The CDR3 nucleotides read TGTGCCAGCAACCCCTCTAGCACCGGGGAGCTGTTTTTT. This translates into CASNPSSTGELFF.

The chain employs TRBV28 and TRBJ2-3; D possibly corresponds to TRBD2 (5 bases). CDR3 length: 15 residues. V was clipped by 2 bases and J by 1 base, with 10 bases between them. Germline values: CDR1 MDHEN, CDR2 SYDVKM. The CDR3 spells CASSLEGAGTDTQYF. The CDR3 DNA reads as TGTGCCAGCAGTTTAGAGGGCGCAGGCACAGATACGCAGTATTTT.

The chain links TRBV19 to TRBJ2-3, with D tentatively TRBD2 (6 bases). This CDR3 is built from 14 residues. Per the germline V gene, CDR1 is LNHDA and CDR2 is SQIVND (reference sequence). Trimming stripped 4 bases from V and 1 base from J, with 9 bases between. The CDR3 loop reads CASSTVAGTDTQYF. CDR3 nucleotides: TGTGCCAGTAGTACAGTAGCGGGCACAGATACGCAGTATTTT.

V usage is TRBV10-3 and J usage is TRBJ2-7; 8 bases agree with TRBD2. CDR3 length equals 14 residues. V dropped 6 bases and J dropped 3; count of bases not matched to a gene: 7. Per the germline V gene, CDR1 is ENHRY and CDR2 is SYGVKD. CDR3 residues: CAISGLAGGYEQYF. CDR3 coding DNA: TGTGCCATCAGCGGTTTGGCGGGAGGCTACGAGCAGTACTTC.